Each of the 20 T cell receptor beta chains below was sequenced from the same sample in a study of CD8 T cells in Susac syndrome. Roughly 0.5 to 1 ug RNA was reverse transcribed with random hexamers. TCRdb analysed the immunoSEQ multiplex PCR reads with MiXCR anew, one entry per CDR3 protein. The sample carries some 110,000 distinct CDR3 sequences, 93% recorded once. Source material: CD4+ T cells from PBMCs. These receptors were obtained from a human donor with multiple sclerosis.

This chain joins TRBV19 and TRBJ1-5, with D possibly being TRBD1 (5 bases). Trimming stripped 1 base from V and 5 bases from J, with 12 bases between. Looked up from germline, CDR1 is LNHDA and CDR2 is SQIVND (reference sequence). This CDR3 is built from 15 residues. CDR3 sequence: CASSIVARGDQPQHF. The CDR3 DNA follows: TGTGCCAGTAGTATAGTGGCGAGGGGAGATCAGCCCCAGCATTTT.

CDR3 residues: CSVVAGVNQPQHF. DNA for the CDR3: TGCAGCGTTGTCGCAGGGGTCAATCAGCCCCAGCATTTT. The V gene is TRBV29-1, the J gene TRBJ1-5, with D perhaps matching TRBD1 (6 bases). Germline V gene data show CDR1 as SQVTM and CDR2 as ANQGSEA. Trimming took off 4 bases at V and 3 bases at J, with 10 bases between the two ends. The CDR3 totals 13 residues.

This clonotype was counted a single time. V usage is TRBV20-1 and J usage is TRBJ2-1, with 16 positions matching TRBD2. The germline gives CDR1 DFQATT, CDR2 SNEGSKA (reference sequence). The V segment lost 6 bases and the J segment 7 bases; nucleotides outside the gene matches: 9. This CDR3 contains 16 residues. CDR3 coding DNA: TGCAGTGCGGCCGGGACTAGCGGGGGGGCGGGAAATGAGCAGTTCTTC. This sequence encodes CSAAGTSGGAGNEQFF.

The CDR3 DNA reads as TGTGCCAGCAGTGAACAAGACAGACGGACGGGATACAATGAGCAGTTCTTC. It translates to CASSEQDRRTGYNEQFF. The rearrangement links TRBV25-1 to TRBJ2-1; D is perhaps TRBD1 or TRBD2 (5 bases each). V was clipped by 2 bases and J by 4 bases, with 18 bases between them. Germline V CDR1 and CDR2: MGHDK, SYGVNS. The CDR3 extends over 17 amino acids.

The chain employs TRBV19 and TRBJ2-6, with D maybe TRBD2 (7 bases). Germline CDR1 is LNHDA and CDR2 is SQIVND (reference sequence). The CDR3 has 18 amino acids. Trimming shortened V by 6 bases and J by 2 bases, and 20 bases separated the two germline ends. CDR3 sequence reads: CASRRGGKGTAGANVLTF. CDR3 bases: TGTGCCAGTAGAAGGGGGGGGAAAGGAACTGCTGGGGCCAACGTCCTGACTTTC. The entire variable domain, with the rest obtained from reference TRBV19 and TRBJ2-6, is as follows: DGGITQSPKYLFRKEGQNVTLSCEQNLNHDAMYWYRQDPGQGLRLIYYSQIVNDFQKGDIAEGYSVSREKKESFPLTVTSAQKNPTAFYLCASRRGGKGTAGANVLTFGAGSRLTVL.

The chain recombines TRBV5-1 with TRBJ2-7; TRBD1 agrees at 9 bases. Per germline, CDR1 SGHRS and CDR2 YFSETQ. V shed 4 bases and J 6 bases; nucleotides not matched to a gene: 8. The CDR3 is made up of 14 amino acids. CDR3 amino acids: CASSPGQGFREQYF. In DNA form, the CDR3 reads TGCGCCAGCAGCCCGGGACAGGGTTTCCGCGAGCAGTACTTC.

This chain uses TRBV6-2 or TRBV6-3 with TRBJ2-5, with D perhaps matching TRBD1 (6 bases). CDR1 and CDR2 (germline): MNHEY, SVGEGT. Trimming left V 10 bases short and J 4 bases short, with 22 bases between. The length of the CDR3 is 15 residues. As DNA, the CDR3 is TGTGCCACCCGGGACACATATTCGAGGGGAGAGACCCAGTACTTC. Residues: CATRDTYSRGETQYF.

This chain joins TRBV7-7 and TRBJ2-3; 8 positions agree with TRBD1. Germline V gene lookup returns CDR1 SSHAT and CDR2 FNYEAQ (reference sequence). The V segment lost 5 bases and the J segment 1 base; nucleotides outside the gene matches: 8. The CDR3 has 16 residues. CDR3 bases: TGTGCCAGCAGCCCCGGGACAGGCGGGGGCACAGATACGCAGTATTTT. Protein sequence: CASSPGTGGGTDTQYF.

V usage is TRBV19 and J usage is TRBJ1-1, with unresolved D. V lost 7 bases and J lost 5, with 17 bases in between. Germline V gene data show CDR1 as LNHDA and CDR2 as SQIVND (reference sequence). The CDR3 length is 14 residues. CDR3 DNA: TGTGCCAGTACCCTCGACTCCGGGTGGACTGAAGCTTTCTTT. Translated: CASTLDSGWTEAFF.

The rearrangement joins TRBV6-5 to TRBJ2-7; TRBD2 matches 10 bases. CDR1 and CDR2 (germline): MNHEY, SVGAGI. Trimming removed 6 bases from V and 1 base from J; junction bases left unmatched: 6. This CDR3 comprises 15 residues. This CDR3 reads CASSLYSGGSYEQYF. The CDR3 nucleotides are TGTGCCAGCAGCCTGTATAGCGGGGGGTCCTACGAGCAGTACTTC.

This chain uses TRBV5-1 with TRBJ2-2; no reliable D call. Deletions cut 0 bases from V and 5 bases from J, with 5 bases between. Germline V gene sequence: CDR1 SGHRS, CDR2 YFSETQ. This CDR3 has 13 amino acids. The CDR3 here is CASSLVLTGELFF. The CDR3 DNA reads TGCGCCAGCAGCTTGGTGTTAACCGGGGAGCTGTTTTTT.

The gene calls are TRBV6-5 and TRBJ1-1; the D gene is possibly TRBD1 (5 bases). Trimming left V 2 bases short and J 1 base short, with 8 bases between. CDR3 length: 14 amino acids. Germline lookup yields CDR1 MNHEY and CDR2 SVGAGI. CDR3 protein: CASSYVGQNTEAFF. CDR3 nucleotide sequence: TGTGCCAGCAGTTACGTCGGACAGAACACTGAAGCTTTCTTT.

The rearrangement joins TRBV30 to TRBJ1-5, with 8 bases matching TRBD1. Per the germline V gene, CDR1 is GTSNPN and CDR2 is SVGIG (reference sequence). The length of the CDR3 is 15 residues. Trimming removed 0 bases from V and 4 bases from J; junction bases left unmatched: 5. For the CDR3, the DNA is TGTGCCTGGAGTGTACTGACAGGGGCTAATCAGCCCCAGCATTTT. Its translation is CAWSVLTGANQPQHF.

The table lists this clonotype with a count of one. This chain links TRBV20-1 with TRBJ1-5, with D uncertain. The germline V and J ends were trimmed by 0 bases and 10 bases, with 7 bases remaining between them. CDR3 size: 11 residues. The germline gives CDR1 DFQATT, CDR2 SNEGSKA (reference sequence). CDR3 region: CSARDKGPQHF. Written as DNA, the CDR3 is TGCAGTGCTAGAGATAAGGGCCCCCAGCATTTT.

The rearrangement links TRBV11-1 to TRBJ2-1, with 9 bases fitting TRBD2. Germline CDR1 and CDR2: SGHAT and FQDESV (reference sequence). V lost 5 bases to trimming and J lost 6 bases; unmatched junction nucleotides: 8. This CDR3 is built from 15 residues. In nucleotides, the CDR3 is TGTGCCAGCAGCGGAATAGCGGGGGCCATCAATGAGCAGTTCTTC. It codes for CASSGIAGAINEQFF.

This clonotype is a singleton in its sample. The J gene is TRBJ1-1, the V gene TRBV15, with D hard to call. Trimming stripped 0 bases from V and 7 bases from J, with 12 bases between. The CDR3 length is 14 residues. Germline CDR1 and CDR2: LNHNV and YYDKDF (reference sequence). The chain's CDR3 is CATSRDQGPSEAFF. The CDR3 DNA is TGTGCCACCAGCAGAGATCAAGGGCCCAGTGAAGCTTTCTTT.

The CDR3 sequence: CASGPLGTERAFF. Written as DNA, the CDR3 is TGTGCCAGCGGGCCCCTAGGAACGGAGCGGGCTTTCTTT. The chain carries TRBV2 and TRBJ1-1, with D hard to call. The germline V gene has CDR1 SNHLY and CDR2 FYNNEI. This CDR3 is built from 13 residues. Trimming took 8 bases from V and 11 from J, leaving 21 bases between them.

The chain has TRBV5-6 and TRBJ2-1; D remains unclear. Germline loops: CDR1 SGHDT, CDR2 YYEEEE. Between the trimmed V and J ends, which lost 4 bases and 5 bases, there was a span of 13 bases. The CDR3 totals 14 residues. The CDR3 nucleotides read TGTGCCAGCAGCACACGCTTTGGGCACAATGAGCAGTTCTTC. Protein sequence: CASSTRFGHNEQFF.

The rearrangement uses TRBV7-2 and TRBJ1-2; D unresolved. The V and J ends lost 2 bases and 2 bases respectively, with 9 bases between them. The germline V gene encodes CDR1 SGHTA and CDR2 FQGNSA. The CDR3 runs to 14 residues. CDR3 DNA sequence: TGTGCCAGCAGCTTACAGCCTCTGAACTATGGCTACACCTTC. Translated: CASSLQPLNYGYTF.

The chain's CDR3 is CASSTEAYEQYF. In nucleotides, the CDR3 is TGTGCCAGCAGTACCGAAGCCTACGAGCAGTACTTC. The chain has TRBV2 and TRBJ2-7; D remains ambiguous. With 5 bases removed from V and 2 bases from J, the gap between germline ends came to 7 bases. The CDR3 is 12 amino acids. Germline V CDR1 and CDR2: SNHLY, FYNNEI.